This T cell receptor beta chain came from a study of T cell changes during pregnancy in multiple sclerosis. TCRdb keeps only in-frame clones here, not all; method: immunoSEQ multiplex PCR. The sample records tens of thousands of clones, 88% being singletons. This specimen was CD4+ T cells from peripheral blood mononuclear cells, taken in the first trimester of pregnancy. The clonotype comes from a female donor with multiple sclerosis, enrolled in a pregnancy study.

The CDR3 bases are TGTGCCAGCAGCCCCCCCTCGGGACAGGGCAACGAGCAGTACTTC. Protein sequence: CASSPPSGQGNEQYF. This chain connects TRBV6-1 to TRBJ2-7; 9 nucleotides align to TRBD1. The J segment lost 5 bases and the V segment lost 6 bases, leaving 11 bases of the junction unmatched. The CDR3 contains 15 residues. CDR1 and CDR2 from the germline V gene are MNHNS and SASEGT.